Reported below is one T cell receptor (beta chain). Germline CDR1 reads SGHTA; CDR2 reads FQGTGA. The CDR3 spans 14 residues. V lost 3 bases, J lost 6 bases, and 8 bases stayed unmatched. These data originate in a study of blood T cell repertoires in COVID-19. TCRdb's table, derived via immunoSEQ multiplex PCR, lists solely in-frame clones and lacks some. The table shows 91,000 or so clones, with about nine tenths occurring only once. This clonotype originated in a woman in her 50s in a cohort sampled during active COVID-19. The chain employs TRBV7-3 and TRBJ2-7; 7 bases fit TRBD2. The sample comprised peripheral blood. The CDR3 loop reads CASSLGGQASEQYF. The CDR3 nucleotides read TGTGCCAGCAGCTTGGGAGGGCAAGCCTCCGAGCAGTACTTC.